The T cell receptor beta chain under discussion was sequenced for a study of blood T cell repertoires in COVID-19. Germline trimming cut 5 bases from V and 5 bases from J; bases unmatched to any gene: 5. The CDR3 runs 15 residues. Germline CDR1 LNHDA, CDR2 SQIVND (reference sequence). Assay used: immunoSEQ multiplex PCR; TCRdb lists only in-frame clones, some missing. The sample lists over 400,000 clones, roughly nine tenths seen once, with 7.5% to 9.5% in the top ten. The chain combines TRBV19 with TRBJ1-4, with 10 nucleotides matching TRBD1. Sample: peripheral blood. The sequence was collected from a woman aged 50 to 65 with COVID-19, enrolled during active disease. In nucleotides, the CDR3 is TGTGCCAGTAGTGCCCCGGGACAGGGGAATGAAAAACTGTTTTTT. It encodes CASSAPGQGNEKLFF.